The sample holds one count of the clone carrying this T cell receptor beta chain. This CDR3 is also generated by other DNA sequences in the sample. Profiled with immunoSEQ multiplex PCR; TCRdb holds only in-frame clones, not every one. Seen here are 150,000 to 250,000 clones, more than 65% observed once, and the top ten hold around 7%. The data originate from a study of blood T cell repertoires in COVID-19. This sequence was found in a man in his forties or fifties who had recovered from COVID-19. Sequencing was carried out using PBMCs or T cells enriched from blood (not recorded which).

The DNA for the CDR3 is TGTGCCTGGGACCGGGGGGGCAATCAGCCCCAGCATTTT. Encoded protein: CAWDRGGNQPQHF. The rearrangement links TRBV30 to TRBJ1-5; tentatively, D is TRBD1 (5 bases). V was shortened by 5 bases and J by 2 bases, with 10 bases between the two germline ends. Looked up from germline, CDR1 is GTSNPN and CDR2 is SVGIG (reference sequence). The CDR3 runs 13 residues.